This TCR beta chain was found in a study of T cell repertoires in cytomegalovirus infection. Across the whole study: The study used recently identified HLA-C-restricted and well-studied HLA-B-restricted CMV epitopes. Matching HLA type, along with CMV infection, was indicated by public TCR beta signatures.

TCRdb re-called the reads with MiXCR, one entry per CDR3 protein. The sample has roughly 500,000 distinct CDR3 sequences, 30% to 35% seen once. As concerns this clonotype: Its antigen is not known.

CDR1 is LNHDA, CDR2 SQIVND, per germline (reference sequence). With 4 bases clipped from V and 8 bases from J, the junction kept 4 bases outside the gene matches. The CDR3 covers 12 residues. Study observations and caveats: Accumulated public TCR beta family frequency recognized individuals carrying CMV together with the relevant HLA. Ex vivo, HLA-C-restricted CMV-specific TCR beta clonotypes prevailed over the rest of the response.

The sequence came from a human donor in good health (CMV status not recorded). Some clones in this sample may be carry-over from other donors' samples. V is TRBV19 and J is TRBJ1-2, with TRBD1 matching 7 bases. The sample here was cultured PBMCs, taken from culture after CMV antigen stimulation. CDR3: CASSNRQGGYTF. In nucleotides, the CDR3 is TGTGCCAGTAGTAACCGACAGGGAGGCTACACCTTC.